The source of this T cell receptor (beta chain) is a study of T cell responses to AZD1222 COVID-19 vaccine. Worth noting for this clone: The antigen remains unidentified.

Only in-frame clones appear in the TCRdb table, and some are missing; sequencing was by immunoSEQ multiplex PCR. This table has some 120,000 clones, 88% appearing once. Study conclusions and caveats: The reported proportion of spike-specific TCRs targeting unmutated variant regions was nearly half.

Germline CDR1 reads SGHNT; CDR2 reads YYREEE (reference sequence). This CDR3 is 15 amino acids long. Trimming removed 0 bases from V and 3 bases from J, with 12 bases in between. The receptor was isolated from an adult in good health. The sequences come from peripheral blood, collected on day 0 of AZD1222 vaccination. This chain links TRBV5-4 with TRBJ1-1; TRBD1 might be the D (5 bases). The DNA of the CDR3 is TGTGCCAGCAGCTTGGGCCTTGGGGGGGACACTGAAGCTTTCTTT. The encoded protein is CASSLGLGGDTEAFF.